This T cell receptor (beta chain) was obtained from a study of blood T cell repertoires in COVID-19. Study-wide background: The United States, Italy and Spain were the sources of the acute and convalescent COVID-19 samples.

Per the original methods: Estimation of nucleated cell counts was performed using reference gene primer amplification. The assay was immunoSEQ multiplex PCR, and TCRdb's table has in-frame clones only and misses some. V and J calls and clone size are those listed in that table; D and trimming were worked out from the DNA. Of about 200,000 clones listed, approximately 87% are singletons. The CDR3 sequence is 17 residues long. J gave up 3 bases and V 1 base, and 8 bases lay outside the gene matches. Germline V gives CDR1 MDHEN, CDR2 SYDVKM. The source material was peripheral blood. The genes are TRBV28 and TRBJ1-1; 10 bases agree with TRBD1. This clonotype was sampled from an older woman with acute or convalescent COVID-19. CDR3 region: CASSLYSGQGRYTEAFF. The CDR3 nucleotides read TGTGCCAGCAGTTTATATTCGGGACAGGGGCGCTACACTGAAGCTTTCTTT.